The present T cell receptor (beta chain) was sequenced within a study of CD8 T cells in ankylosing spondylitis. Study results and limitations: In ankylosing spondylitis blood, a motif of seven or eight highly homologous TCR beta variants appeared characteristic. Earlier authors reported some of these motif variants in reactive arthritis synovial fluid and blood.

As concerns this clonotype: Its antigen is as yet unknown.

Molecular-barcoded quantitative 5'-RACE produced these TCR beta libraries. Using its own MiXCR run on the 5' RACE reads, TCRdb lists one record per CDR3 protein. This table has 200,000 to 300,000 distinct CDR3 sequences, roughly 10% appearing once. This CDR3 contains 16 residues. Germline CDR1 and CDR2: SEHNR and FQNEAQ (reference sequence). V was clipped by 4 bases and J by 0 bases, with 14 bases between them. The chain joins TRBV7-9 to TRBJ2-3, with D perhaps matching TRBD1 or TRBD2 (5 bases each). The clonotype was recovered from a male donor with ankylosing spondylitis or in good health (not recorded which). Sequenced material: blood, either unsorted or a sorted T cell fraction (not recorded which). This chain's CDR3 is CASSSRDGTSTDTQYF. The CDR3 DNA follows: TGTGCCAGCAGCTCCCGGGACGGCACTAGCACAGATACGCAGTATTTT.